The 18 T cell receptor beta chains presented below share a single source sample, sequenced in a study of cytomegalovirus exposure and HLA in healthy donors. Assay: immunoSEQ multiplex PCR; the TCRdb copy retains only in-frame clones and omits some. The data hold roughly 130,000 clones, with about nine tenths observed a single time. Input material: PBMCs. The receptors come from a man in his thirties or forties in good health and CMV-seronegative.

The V and J genes are TRBV9 and TRBJ1-2; D ambiguous. CDR3 size: 12 residues. Deletions cut 3 bases from V and 4 bases from J, with 7 bases between. CDR1 and CDR2 (germline): SGDLS, YYNGEE. CDR3 nucleotides: TGTGCCAGCAGCGGAAACAGCTATGGCTACACCTTC. Translated, it gives CASSGNSYGYTF.

V and J are TRBV5-1 and TRBJ2-3, with D perhaps TRBD2 (5 bases). Deletions cut 1 base from V and 1 base from J, with 7 bases between. Germline loops: CDR1 SGHRS, CDR2 YFSETQ. CDR3 size: 14 residues. The CDR3 protein is CASSLLGGTDTQYF. As DNA, the CDR3 is TGCGCCAGCAGCTTGCTCGGGGGCACAGATACGCAGTATTTT.

This clone was seen a single time. J is TRBJ2-3 and V is TRBV9; 8 positions agree with TRBD2. The CDR3 has 15 residues. V was pared by 10 bases and J by 1 base, with 11 bases of the junction left unmatched. Germline V gene data show CDR1 as SGDLS and CDR2 as YYNGEE. CDR3 loop: CASNYGGAGTDTQYF. CDR3 nucleotides: TGTGCCTCTAACTACGGGGGGGCCGGCACAGATACGCAGTATTTT.

The chain employs TRBV5-1 and TRBJ2-3, with TRBD1 matching 7 bases. Losses at the gene ends were 3 bases for V and 2 bases for J; bases not matched to a gene: 3. The germline V gene has CDR1 SGHRS and CDR2 YFSETQ. This CDR3 is built from 14 residues. CDR3 nucleotide sequence: TGCGCCAGCAGCTCCGGGACAGCCACAGATACGCAGTATTTT. This codes for CASSSGTATDTQYF. The whole variable domain, remainder taken from reference TRBV5-1 and TRBJ2-3, is KAGVTQTPRYLIKTRGQQVTLSCSPISGHRSVSWYQQTPGQGLQFLFEYFSETQRNKGNFPGRFSGRQFSNSRSEMNVSTLELGDSALYLCASSSGTATDTQYFGPGTRLTVL.

The chain employs TRBV21-1 and TRBJ2-1; TRBD1, as called in the table, went unchecked against the DNA. TRBV21-1 is tagged as a pseudogene. This CDR3 is built from 12 residues. The CDR3 here is CATLRDRNEQFF. CDR3 DNA sequence: TGTGCCACCCTCAGGGATCGCAATGAGCAGTTCTTC.

The V gene is TRBV6-6, the J gene TRBJ1-2; no clear D gene. The V gene lost 7 bases and the J gene lost 1 base, with 10 bases spanning the gap. This CDR3 spans 13 amino acids. CDR1 and CDR2 (germline): MNHNY, SVGAGI (reference sequence). CDR3: CASTPLLNYGYTF. The CDR3 nucleotides are TGTGCCAGCACCCCTCTCCTTAACTATGGCTACACCTTC.

The V gene is TRBV6-1, the J gene TRBJ2-7, with D possibly matching TRBD2 (5 bases). This CDR3 has 14 residues. The germline V and J ends were trimmed by 2 bases and 2 bases, with 10 bases remaining between them. The germline CDR1 and CDR2 sequences are MNHNS and SASEGT. In DNA form, the CDR3 reads TGTGCCAGCAGTGAATATAGGACTGCCTACGAGCAGTACTTC. It codes for CASSEYRTAYEQYF.

In nucleotides, the CDR3 is TGCAGCGTAATAGCGGGGGCCCCTAGCACAGATACGCAGTATTTT. This gives the protein CSVIAGAPSTDTQYF. The rearrangement uses TRBV29-1 and TRBJ2-3; TRBD2 matches 9 bases. The germline gives CDR1 SQVTM, CDR2 ANQGSEA. This CDR3 is 15 amino acids long. The V segment lost 6 bases and the J segment 0 bases; nucleotides outside the gene matches: 7.

In nucleotides, the CDR3 is TGTGCCACCTTGCGGAGGGAGGCCAACGTCCTGACTTTC. Translated, it gives CATLRREANVLTF. This chain connects TRBV5-4 to TRBJ2-6, with D perhaps matching TRBD2 (6 bases). The CDR3 is made up of 13 amino acids. Germline-derived CDR1 and CDR2 are SGHNT and YYREEE (reference sequence). The V gene lost 9 bases and the J gene lost 6 bases, with 13 bases spanning the gap.

The chain joins TRBV15 to TRBJ2-7; 7 positions match TRBD1. In germline, CDR1 is LNHNV, CDR2 YYDKDF (reference sequence). The V gene end was trimmed by 3 bases and the J gene end by 5 bases; junction bases not matched to a gene: 10. CDR3 length equals 15 residues. CDR3 loop: CATSRQGESSDEQYF. CDR3 in DNA: TGTGCCACCAGCAGGCAGGGGGAATCTTCCGACGAGCAGTACTTC.

This chain connects TRBV4-2 to TRBJ1-1; D not certain. The CDR3 covers 14 residues. V was shortened by 0 bases and J by 5 bases, with 10 bases between the two germline ends. Germline CDR1 reads LGHNA; CDR2 reads YNFKEQ. The CDR3 region is CASSQDPTETEAFF. The CDR3, as DNA: TGTGCCAGCAGCCAAGATCCTACCGAAACTGAAGCTTTCTTT.

This chain links TRBV29-1 with TRBJ1-1; D may be TRBD1 (5 bases). V was trimmed by 1 base and J by 11 bases, leaving 20 bases between them. Germline CDR1 is SQVTM and CDR2 is ANQGSEA. The CDR3 is 14 amino acids. In nucleotides, the CDR3 is TGCAGCGTTGAAGGGTCAGGCCAAGAACAGGACGCTTTCTTT. As protein: CSVEGSGQEQDAFF.

The rearrangement uses TRBV28 and TRBJ2-2, with a possible D match to TRBD1 (6 bases). CDR1 and CDR2 from the germline V gene are MDHEN and SYDVKM. V was cut by 6 bases and J by 3 bases, with 17 bases left in between. The CDR3 totals 16 residues. This CDR3 reads CASSLPGRGHTGELFF. CDR3 nucleotide sequence: TGTGCCAGCAGCCTACCGGGCAGGGGCCACACCGGGGAGCTGTTTTTT.

The chain is built from TRBV29-1 and TRBJ1-2; D uncertain. Germline values: CDR1 SQVTM, CDR2 ANQGSEA. V dropped 8 bases and J dropped 3 bases, with 13 bases sitting between them. The CDR3 spans 12 residues. CDR3 residues: CSTLGRDYGYTF. CDR3 nucleotide sequence: TGCAGCACACTTGGTCGGGACTATGGCTACACCTTC.

This chain joins TRBV29-1 and TRBJ2-7, with TRBD2 identical over 13 bases. The CDR3 extends over 14 amino acids. Germline-derived CDR1 and CDR2 are SQVTM and ANQGSEA. The V and J ends lost 6 bases and 1 base, in that order; junction bases with no gene match: 3. CDR3 nucleotides: TGCAGCGTCCAGGGACTAGCGGGGTCCTACGAGCAGTACTTC. Amino acid sequence: CSVQGLAGSYEQYF.

The J gene is TRBJ2-1, the V gene TRBV4-3, with D possibly matching TRBD2 (5 bases). CDR1 and CDR2 from the germline V gene are LGHNA and YSLEER. CDR3 length equals 17 residues. Trimming removed 0 bases from V and 7 bases from J, with 19 bases in between. The CDR3 DNA follows: TGCGCCAGCAGCCAAGATCTGACCCCTCTAGCCGGGAATGAGCAGTTCTTC. This encodes CASSQDLTPLAGNEQFF.

The chain joins TRBV27 to TRBJ1-1; no clear D gene. Germline V lookup: CDR1 MNHEY, CDR2 SMNVEV (reference sequence). The CDR3 loop spans 13 amino acids. V dropped 2 bases and J dropped 5 bases, with 9 bases sitting between them. The DNA of the CDR3 is TGTGCCAGCAGTTTACGCGGGGAGACTGAAGCTTTCTTT. Encoded protein: CASSLRGETEAFF.

The rearrangement joins TRBV2 to TRBJ2-7, with 7 bases lining up with TRBD2. Germline-derived CDR1 and CDR2 are SNHLY and FYNNEI. Trimming at V came to 6 bases and at J to 5 bases, leaving 4 bases not matched to a gene. This CDR3 is 12 amino acids long. The CDR3 DNA sequence: TGTGCCAGCAGGGGGGGGTTCGACGAGCAGTACTTC. It yields the protein CASRGGFDEQYF.